This record looks at one T cell receptor (beta chain) sequence and its context. The protocol was immunoSEQ multiplex PCR, while the TCRdb copy is restricted to in-frame clones and leaves out a portion. Found here are roughly 48,000 clones, 85% to 95% of them singletons; the top ten hold 0.9% to 1%. The sample comes from a study of T cell changes during pregnancy in multiple sclerosis. The V gene lost 2 bases and the J gene lost 0 bases, with 5 bases spanning the gap. This CDR3 contains 14 residues. Germline-derived CDR1 and CDR2 are MNHNY and SVGAGI (reference sequence). This chain uses TRBV6-6 with TRBJ1-3; D is undetermined. The clonotype comes from a female donor in good health, enrolled as a control in a pregnancy study. The sample consisted of CD4+ T cells from peripheral blood mononuclear cells, taken in the second trimester of pregnancy. CDR3 loop: CASSYGSSGNTIYF. The CDR3, as DNA: TGTGCCAGCAGTTACGGCAGCTCTGGAAACACCATATATTTT.